The TCR beta chain described here comes from a study of shared clonotypes between healthy human individuals. The germline V gene has CDR1 SEHNR and CDR2 FQNEAQ (reference sequence). The CDR3 is 13 amino acids. Trimming left V 1 base short and J 5 bases short, with 8 bases between. Genomic DNA from each subset was divided evenly over several immunoSEQ plates. Here immunoSEQ multiplex PCR was the method, and the copy in TCRdb shows in-frame clones only, minus some. The sample lists roughly 95,000 clones; about 45% were seen once. The sequenced sample consisted of PBMCs. The clonotype was recovered from a woman between 40 and 50 years old in good health. Some clones in this sample may be carry-over from other donors' samples. This rearrangement joins TRBV7-9 to TRBJ1-1; no clear D. The CDR3 region is CASSLGFATEAFF. In DNA form, the CDR3 reads TGTGCCAGCAGCTTAGGCTTTGCGACTGAAGCTTTCTTT.